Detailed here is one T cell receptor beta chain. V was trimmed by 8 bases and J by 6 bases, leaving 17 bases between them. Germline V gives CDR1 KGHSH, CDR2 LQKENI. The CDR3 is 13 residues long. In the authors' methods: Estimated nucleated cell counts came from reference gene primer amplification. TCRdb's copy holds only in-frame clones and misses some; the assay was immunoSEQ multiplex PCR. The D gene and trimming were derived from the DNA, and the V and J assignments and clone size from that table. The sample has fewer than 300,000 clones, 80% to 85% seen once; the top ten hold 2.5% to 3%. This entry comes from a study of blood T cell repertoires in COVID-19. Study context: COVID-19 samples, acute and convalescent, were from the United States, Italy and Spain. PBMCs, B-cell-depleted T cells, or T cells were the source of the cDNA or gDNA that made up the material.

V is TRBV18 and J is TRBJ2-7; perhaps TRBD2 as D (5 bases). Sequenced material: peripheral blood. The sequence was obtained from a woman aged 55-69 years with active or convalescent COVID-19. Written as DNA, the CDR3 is TGTGCCAGCGCCGGCGGGCTGGACGTCGAGCAGTACTTC. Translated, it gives CASAGGLDVEQYF.